This T cell receptor (beta chain) derives from a study of blood T cells in healthy people across ages. Findings and limits, study-wide: Diversity figures derived from one million T cells were judged to underestimate the true value.

Germline CDR1 and CDR2: SGHTA and FQGNSA. The V segment lost 2 bases and the J segment 6 bases; nucleotides outside the gene matches: 5. This CDR3 has 14 residues. Using a J-beta primer mix together with a sample-barcoded 5' primer, a second PCR was run for 7 to 11 cycles. TCRdb used MiXCR to reprocess the 5' RACE reads, holding one entry per CDR3 protein. The sample records some 1.8 million distinct CDR3 sequences, 35% to 50% being singletons. About this clonotype itself: Its antigen is not known.

This clonotype was sampled from a human donor in good health. The chain is built from TRBV7-2 and TRBJ2-7, with TRBD2 matching 9 bases. The sample taken for sequencing was blood. The CDR3 loop reads CASSLRAGGREQYF. The CDR3 nucleotides are TGTGCCAGCAGCTTACGCGCGGGGGGGCGCGAGCAGTACTTC.